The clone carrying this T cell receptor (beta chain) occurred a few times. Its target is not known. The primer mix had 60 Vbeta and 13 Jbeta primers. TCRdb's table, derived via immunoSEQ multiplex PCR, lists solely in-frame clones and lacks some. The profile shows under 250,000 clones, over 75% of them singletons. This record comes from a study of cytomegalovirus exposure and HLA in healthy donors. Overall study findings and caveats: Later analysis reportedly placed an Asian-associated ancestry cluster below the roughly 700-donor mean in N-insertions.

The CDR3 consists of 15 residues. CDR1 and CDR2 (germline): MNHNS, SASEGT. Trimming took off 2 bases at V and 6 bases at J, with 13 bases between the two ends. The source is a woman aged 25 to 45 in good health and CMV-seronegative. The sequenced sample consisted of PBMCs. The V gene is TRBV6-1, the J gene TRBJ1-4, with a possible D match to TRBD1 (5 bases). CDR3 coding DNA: TGTGCCAGCAGTGAACAGGGAGGGGTGTATGAAAAACTGTTTTTT. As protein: CASSEQGGVYEKLFF.